This is a list of T cell receptor beta chains from one sample in a study of blood T cell repertoires in COVID-19. The assay was immunoSEQ multiplex PCR, and TCRdb's table has in-frame clones only and misses some. Among approximately 250,000 clones listed, 85% to 90% were seen once. The sequencing input was PBMCs or T cells enriched from blood (not recorded which). These receptors originate from a woman in her fifties or sixties in a cohort exposed to, infected with or recovered from COVID-19 (not recorded which). Both conserved end residues are trimmed from each CDR3.

v_call cdr3_aa
TRBV10-3 ATRLAGDHEQY
TRBV7-9 ASSSTGGIEKLF
TRBV2 ASSRQKLAKNIQY
TRBV24-1 ATRDRGRETQY
TRBV6-4 ASSATGLAGYT
TRBV27 ASSLHRGQGYGYT
TRBV2 ASSVLGGREQY
TRBV7-8 ASSLGRGQGGNEQF
TRBV11-3 ASSLDEGGRNNEQF
TRBV18 ASSQQGDNSPLH
TRBV30 ALNSGSIATGELF
TRBV19 ASSTLATLYNEQF
TRBV3-1/TRBV3-2 ASSHPRTSTDTQY
TRBV28 ASSFGGSSQPQH
TRBV10-3 AISEDDREEETQY
TRBV5-1 ASSLARGAGELF
TRBV10-1 ASSELPRGNTEAF
TRBV11-2 ASSIDSTGELF
TRBV10-1 ASKRAGEGGEQY
TRBV19 ASSRGGPYEQY
TRBV4-1 ASSQSGQGSTTPEQF
TRBV3-1/TRBV3-2 ATSSRTGKGYT
TRBV14 ASSRGGKFGETQY
TRBV29-1 SAGQGASF
TRBV9 ASSVEGANSPLH
TRBV19 ASSKEGQGEAEAF
TRBV18 ASSLGQGANYGYT
TRBV4-3 ASSHRGTGELF
TRBV6-2/TRBV6-3 ASSYGRAGGPGEQY
TRBV28 ASNPGQGRTDTQY
TRBV24-1 ATSDMSVWF
TRBV4-3 ASSQVQGAWETQY
TRBV18 ASSQGAGDTQY
TRBV6-5 ASSYKQFTEAF
TRBV2 ASRGGPSNTGELF
TRBV7-2 ASSLGGGGEKLF
TRBV19 ASSIGTGRQKAF
TRBV18 ASSPFRRQDNYGYT
TRBV19 ASSSGGKGGRF
TRBV24-1 ATSDPMDRAAGTQY
TRBV6-5 ASMLGQGLNYGYT
TRBV7-2 ASSLAWHEETQY
TRBV9 ASSGGLPLNEQF
TRBV2 ASTVRNQNEQY
TRBV27 ASSLGPTAQGSTDTQY
TRBV15 ATSRVGTVSGNTIY
TRBV28 ASSLTGYGELF
TRBV28 ASSLGPPGQY
TRBV3-1/TRBV3-2 ASSRASGINEQF
TRBV7-9 ASSFGMDRGPSGNTIY
TRBV6-4 ASRREGNTGELF